This passage covers 13 T cell receptor beta chains from one sample sequenced in a study of cytomegalovirus exposure and HLA in healthy donors. Vbeta (60) and Jbeta (13) primers were used in the PCR. TCRdb keeps only in-frame clones here, not all; method: immunoSEQ multiplex PCR. This table has about 110,000 clones, 60% to 75% appearing once. Sequenced input: PBMCs. These receptors came from a man between 25 and 39 years old in good health and CMV-seronegative.

The chain uses TRBV7-2 and TRBJ1-2; perhaps TRBD1 as D (5 bases). The CDR3 contains 15 residues. Trimming cost V 1 base and J 3 bases, with 12 bases left between them. Germline V lookup: CDR1 SGHTA, CDR2 FQGNSA. The CDR3 bases are TGTGCCAGCAGCTTAGAGACGGGGGGTCACTATGGCTACACCTTC. The encoded protein is CASSLETGGHYGYTF.

This clone was observed once. The chain recombines TRBV4-1 with TRBJ2-5; perhaps TRBD2 as D (6 bases). The V gene lost 0 bases and the J gene lost 1 base, with 12 bases spanning the gap. The CDR3 is made up of 16 amino acids. CDR1 is MGHRA and CDR2 is YSYEKL in the germline V gene. DNA for the CDR3: TGCGCCAGCAGCCAAGAGGAGGGGCTGTTCCAAGAGACCCAGTACTTC. This translates into CASSQEEGLFQETQYF.

This clone occurred once. V and J are TRBV18 and TRBJ2-6; D call uncertain. The germline V gene encodes CDR1 KGHSH and CDR2 LQKENI. The CDR3 totals 16 residues. V gave up 6 bases and J gave up 0 bases, with 12 bases separating them. The CDR3 sequence is CASSLTSGSGANVLTF. CDR3 coding DNA: TGTGCCAGCTCCCTCACGAGTGGCTCTGGGGCCAACGTCCTGACTTTC.

J is TRBJ2-6 and V is TRBV19; 7 nucleotides align to TRBD2. This CDR3 spans 19 amino acids. Losses at the gene ends were 1 base for V and 1 base for J; bases not matched to a gene: 10. Germline V gives CDR1 LNHDA, CDR2 SQIVND (reference sequence). In nucleotides, the CDR3 is TGTGCCAGTAGTATAGTGGGGAGGGGATTCGGTTCTGGGGCCAACGTCCTGACTTTC. Translation: CASSIVGRGFGSGANVLTF. The variable domain in full, completed from reference TRBV19 and TRBJ2-6, reads DGGITQSPKYLFRKEGQNVTLSCEQNLNHDAMYWYRQDPGQGLRLIYYSQIVNDFQKGDIAEGYSVSREKKESFPLTVTSAQKNPTAFYLCASSIVGRGFGSGANVLTFGAGSRLTVL.

V is TRBV2 and J is TRBJ2-1; TRBD1 matches 11 bases. CDR3 length: 14 amino acids. Germline CDR1 reads SNHLY; CDR2 reads FYNNEI. Trimming cost V 6 bases and J 9 bases; bases outside gene matches: 7. The CDR3 DNA sequence: TGTGCCAGCAGAGGGACAGGGGGTATGGCTGAGCAGTTCTTC. This translates into CASRGTGGMAEQFF.

This chain joins TRBV19 and TRBJ2-5; 7 bases line up with TRBD2. The germline V gene has CDR1 LNHDA and CDR2 SQIVND (reference sequence). V dropped 5 bases and J dropped 1; count of bases not matched to a gene: 10. The CDR3 totals 16 residues. CDR3 nucleotide sequence: TGTGCCAGTAGTTCCGCGGGGAGGGTCCCCCAAGAGACCCAGTACTTC. As protein: CASSSAGRVPQETQYF.

CDR3 in DNA: TGTGCCAGCAGAGGGACAGGGGATCCGCGAGGGGCGGGGGATACGCAGTATTTT. It specifies CASRGTGDPRGAGDTQYF. V usage is TRBV28 and J usage is TRBJ2-3, with TRBD1 matching 10 bases. The V segment lost 6 bases and the J segment 6 bases; nucleotides outside the gene matches: 18. In germline, CDR1 is MDHEN, CDR2 SYDVKM. CDR3 length equals 18 residues.

The genes are TRBV18 and TRBJ2-7; D perhaps matches TRBD2 (5 bases). V was clipped by 1 base and J by 3 bases, with 7 bases between them. This CDR3 region has 13 residues. Per germline, CDR1 KGHSH and CDR2 LQKENI. For the CDR3, the DNA is TGTGCCAGCTCACCACTTGCGGGCTACGAGCAGTACTTC. It yields the protein CASSPLAGYEQYF.

The V call is TRBV2, the J call TRBJ2-5; TRBD2 agrees at 10 bases. The CDR3 length is 15 residues. V trimming: 7 bases; J trimming: 2 bases; junction bases outside the gene matches: 7. CDR1 is SNHLY and CDR2 is FYNNEI in the germline V gene. The CDR3 region has the DNA TGTGCCAGCACCTTGGGACTAGCGTTTCAAGAGACCCAGTACTTC. Protein product: CASTLGLAFQETQYF.

This sequence joins TRBV4-2 and TRBJ2-3; 12 positions agree with TRBD1. This CDR3 has 16 residues. The V gene end was trimmed by 1 base and the J gene end by 5 bases; junction bases not matched to a gene: 4. Germline CDR1 reads LGHNA; CDR2 reads YNFKEQ. The CDR3 nucleotides read TGTGCCAGCAGCCAAGGAGGGACAGGGGGCGAAGATACGCAGTATTTT. It translates to CASSQGGTGGEDTQYF.

CDR3 sequence: CASSFFSGNNEQFF. CDR3 DNA sequence: TGTGCCAGCAGTTTCTTTTCCGGGAACAATGAGCAGTTCTTC. The rearrangement links TRBV27 to TRBJ2-1; a possible D gene is TRBD2 (5 bases). Germline CDR1 reads MNHEY; CDR2 reads SMNVEV (reference sequence). V shed 3 bases and J shed 5 bases, with 11 bases lying between them. The CDR3 covers 14 residues.

The CDR3 loop is CASSWGQSSNQPQHF. CDR3 nucleotide sequence: TGTGCCAGTAGTTGGGGACAATCTAGCAATCAGCCCCAGCATTTT. The chain couples TRBV19 to TRBJ1-5, with D tentatively TRBD1 (6 bases). Between the trimmed V and J ends, which lost 5 bases and 0 bases, there was a span of 11 bases. Germline CDR1 reads LNHDA; CDR2 reads SQIVND (reference sequence). This CDR3 comprises 15 residues.

The V gene is TRBV7-2, the J gene TRBJ2-1, with D possibly TRBD2 on 5 matching bases. V lost 2 bases and J 10 bases, leaving 12 bases between the germline ends. CDR3 length: 13 amino acids. Looked up from germline, CDR1 is SGHTA and CDR2 is FQGNSA. The CDR3 DNA reads as TGTGCCAGCAGCTTACGAAAAAGAGGGGAGCAGTTCTTC. It yields the protein CASSLRKRGEQFF.